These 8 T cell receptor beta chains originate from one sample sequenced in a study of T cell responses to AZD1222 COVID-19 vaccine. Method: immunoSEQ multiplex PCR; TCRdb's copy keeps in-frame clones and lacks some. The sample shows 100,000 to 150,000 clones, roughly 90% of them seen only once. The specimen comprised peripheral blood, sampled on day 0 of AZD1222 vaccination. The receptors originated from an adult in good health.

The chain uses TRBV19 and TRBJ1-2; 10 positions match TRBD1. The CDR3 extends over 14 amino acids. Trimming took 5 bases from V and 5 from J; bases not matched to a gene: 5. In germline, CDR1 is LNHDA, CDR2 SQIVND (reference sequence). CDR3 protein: CASSSGTGVYGYTF. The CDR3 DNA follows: TGTGCCAGTAGTTCCGGGACAGGGGTTTATGGCTACACCTTC.

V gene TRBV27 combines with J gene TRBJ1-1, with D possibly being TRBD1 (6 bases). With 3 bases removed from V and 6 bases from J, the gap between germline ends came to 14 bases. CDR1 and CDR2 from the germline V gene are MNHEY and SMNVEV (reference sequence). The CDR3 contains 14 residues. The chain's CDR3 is CASSFTGWSAEAFF. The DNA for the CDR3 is TGTGCCAGCAGTTTCACAGGGTGGAGCGCTGAAGCTTTCTTT.

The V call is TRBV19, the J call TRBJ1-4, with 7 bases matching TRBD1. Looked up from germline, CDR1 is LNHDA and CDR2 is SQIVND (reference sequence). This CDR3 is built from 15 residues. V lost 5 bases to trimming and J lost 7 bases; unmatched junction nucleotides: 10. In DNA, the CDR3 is TGTGCCAGTAGTCTACGACAGGGTGTCATTGAAAAACTGTTTTTT. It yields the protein CASSLRQGVIEKLFF. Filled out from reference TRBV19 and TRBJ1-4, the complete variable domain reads DGGITQSPKYLFRKEGQNVTLSCEQNLNHDAMYWYRQDPGQGLRLIYYSQIVNDFQKGDIAEGYSVSREKKESFPLTVTSAQKNPTAFYLCASSLRQGVIEKLFFGSGTQLSVL.

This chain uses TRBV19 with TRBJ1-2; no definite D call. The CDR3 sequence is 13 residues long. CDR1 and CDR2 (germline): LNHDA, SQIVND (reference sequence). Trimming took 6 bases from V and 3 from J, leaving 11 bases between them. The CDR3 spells CASSPGRDYGYTF. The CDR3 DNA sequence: TGTGCCAGTAGCCCAGGACGGGACTATGGCTACACCTTC.

Written as DNA, the CDR3 is TGTGCCAGCGGATCTGGGGGTATGAACACTGAAGCTTTCTTT. It specifies CASGSGGMNTEAFF. This rearrangement joins TRBV7-9 to TRBJ1-1; D possibly corresponds to TRBD1 (5 bases). The CDR3 extends over 14 amino acids. Looked up from germline, CDR1 is SEHNR and CDR2 is FQNEAQ (reference sequence). V lost 8 bases and J 0 bases, leaving 13 bases between the germline ends.

The CDR3 is CASSLVGKTEAFF. The CDR3 nucleotides are TGTGCCAGCAGCTTGGTGGGAAAAACAGAAGCTTTCTTT. J is TRBJ1-1 and V is TRBV5-6; the D is unclear. Germline V gives CDR1 SGHDT, CDR2 YYEEEE. CDR3 length: 13 residues. V lost 0 bases to trimming and J lost 8 bases, with 11 bases between them.

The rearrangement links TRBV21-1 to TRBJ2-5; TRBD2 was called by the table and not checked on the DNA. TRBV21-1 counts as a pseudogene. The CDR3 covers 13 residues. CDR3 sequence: CARGVAGRETQYF. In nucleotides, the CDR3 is TGTGCCAGGGGAGTCGCGGGCAGGGAGACCCAGTACTTC.

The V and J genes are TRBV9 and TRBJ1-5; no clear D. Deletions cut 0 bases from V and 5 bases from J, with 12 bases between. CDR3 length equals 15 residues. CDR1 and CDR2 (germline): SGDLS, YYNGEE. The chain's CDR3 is CASSVDSAGHQPQHF. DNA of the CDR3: TGTGCCAGCAGCGTAGATTCGGCAGGCCATCAGCCCCAGCATTTT.